The 23 T cell receptor beta chains below come from one sample, sequenced in a study of PD-1 blockade in classical Hodgkin lymphoma. Method: immunoSEQ multiplex PCR; TCRdb's copy keeps in-frame clones and lacks some. The sample yields under 20,000 clones, roughly 67% seen once. Relapse after autologous stem cell transplantation occurred in every patient, and brentuximab vedotin exposure varied. The sample in question was peripheral blood mononuclear cells (PBMCs), obtained before the second cycle of nivolumab. These receptors originate from a human donor with classical Hodgkin lymphoma.

The J gene is TRBJ2-4, the V gene TRBV5-1, with 10 bases matching TRBD1. Germline V gene sequence: CDR1 SGHRS, CDR2 YFSETQ. The CDR3 spans 17 residues. V was pared by 0 bases and J by 1 base, with 4 bases of the junction left unmatched. The CDR3 DNA is TGCGCCAGCAGCTTGGCGGTGACAGGGGGCGCCAAAAACATTCAGTACTTC. It codes for CASSLAVTGGAKNIQYF.

In its sample, this clone was seen a few times. The V gene is TRBV2, the J gene TRBJ2-1; 8 nucleotides agree with TRBD2. Germline loops: CDR1 SNHLY, CDR2 FYNNEI. The CDR3 is made up of 15 amino acids. After removal of 2 bases from V and 7 bases from J, the junction contained 7 bases not matched to a gene. The chain's CDR3 is CASSEPAGGANEQFF. DNA of the CDR3: TGTGCCAGCAGTGAACCCGCGGGAGGAGCAAATGAGCAGTTCTTC.

This chain joins TRBV5-6 and TRBJ2-3; TRBD2 matches at 14 bases. V gave up 2 bases and J gave up 1 base; unmatched junction bases: 6. The CDR3 length is 18 residues. Per the germline V gene, CDR1 is SGHDT and CDR2 is YYEEEE. CDR3 sequence (DNA): TGTGCCAGCAGCTTCGGGACTAGCGGGAGTTCTGGCACAGATACGCAGTATTTT. It specifies CASSFGTSGSSGTDTQYF. The full variable domain, in which reference TRBV5-6 and TRBJ2-3 provide the parts outside the CDR3, is DAGVTQSPTHLIKTRGQQVTLRCSPKSGHDTVSWYQQALGQGPQFIFQYYEEEERQRGNFPDRFSGHQFPNYSSELNVNALLLGDSALYLCASSFGTSGSSGTDTQYFGPGTRLTVL.

The rearrangement joins TRBV7-2 to TRBJ2-2; D is possibly TRBD1 (6 bases). CDR1 and CDR2 (germline): SGHTA, FQGNSA. The length of the CDR3 is 15 residues. V lost 6 bases, J lost 0 bases, and 11 bases lay in between. DNA for the CDR3: TGTGCCAGCAGAGACGGGACAACGAACACCGGGGAGCTGTTTTTT. This sequence encodes CASRDGTTNTGELFF.

The CDR3 protein is CASSPGLGYGYTF. CDR3 DNA sequence: TGTGCCAGCAGCCCTGGGTTAGGGTATGGCTACACCTTC. The chain combines TRBV11-1 with TRBJ1-2, with unresolved D. Germline CDR1 is SGHAT and CDR2 is FQDESV (reference sequence). This CDR3 contains 13 residues. Trimming took off 5 bases at V and 5 bases at J, with 12 bases between the two ends.

The chain recombines TRBV13 with TRBJ2-1, with 10 bases matching TRBD1. The CDR3 length is 16 residues. Per the germline V gene, CDR1 is PRHDT and CDR2 is FYEKMQ (reference sequence). With V trimmed by 5 bases and J by 4 bases, 8 bases remained unmatched. CDR3 in amino acids: CASSPFGDRGYNEQFF. The DNA of the CDR3 is TGTGCCAGCAGCCCTTTTGGGGACAGGGGTTACAATGAGCAGTTCTTC.

The rearrangement uses TRBV7-6 and TRBJ2-2; 10 positions agree with TRBD2. CDR3 length: 15 amino acids. The ends lost 3 bases at V and 4 bases at J; junction bases unmatched: 2. Germline V gene sequence: CDR1 SGHVS, CDR2 FNYEAQ. The DNA for the CDR3 is TGTGCCAGCAGCTTGGCTAGCGGGAGCACCGGGGAGCTGTTTTTT. Encoded protein: CASSLASGSTGELFF.

Comments on this clone: Its ends do not fully match the called genes, so a read error is possible. The V gene is TRBV5-5, the J gene TRBJ2-7; 7 bases align to TRBD1. The CDR3 is 14 amino acids. Germline CDR1 reads SGHKS; CDR2 reads YYEKEE (reference sequence). CDR3 loop: CAGSLAHRGFEQYF. CDR3 nucleotide sequence: TGTGCCGGCAGCTTGGCCCACAGGGGATTCGAGCAGTACTTC.

The chain couples TRBV5-4 to TRBJ2-2; D remains ambiguous. Trimming pared 0 bases from V and 1 base from J, leaving 4 bases between. The CDR3 runs to 14 residues. Germline values: CDR1 SGHNT, CDR2 YYREEE (reference sequence). In DNA, the CDR3 is TGTGCCAGCAGCTTGGCCGAGAACACCGGGGAGCTGTTTTTT. This translates into CASSLAENTGELFF.

In this sample, this clone turned up once. The chain recombines TRBV5-8 with TRBJ2-2; D remains unclear. Trimming stripped 4 bases from V and 3 bases from J, with 7 bases between. This CDR3 contains 13 residues. The germline gives CDR1 SGHTS, CDR2 YDEGEE. The CDR3 region has the DNA TGTGCCAGCAGCGCATATTACACCGGGGAGCTGTTTTTT. Its translation: CASSAYYTGELFF.

This chain joins TRBV5-4 and TRBJ2-1, with 8 bases matching TRBD1. CDR3 size: 16 residues. After removal of 0 bases from V and 1 base from J, the junction contained 3 bases not matched to a gene. Germline CDR1 SGHNT, CDR2 YYREEE (reference sequence). CDR3 coding DNA: TGTGCCAGCAGCTTGGGGACAGGGCTGTCCTACAATGAGCAGTTCTTC. As protein: CASSLGTGLSYNEQFF.

The chain employs TRBV7-9 and TRBJ1-1, with 10 bases identical to TRBD1. The CDR3 contains 14 residues. Germline V lookup: CDR1 SEHNR, CDR2 FQNEAQ (reference sequence). The junction had 6 bases not matched to a gene; V was cut back by 5 bases and J by 6 bases. The CDR3: CASSPWDRGAEAFF. The CDR3 bases are TGTGCCAGCAGCCCGTGGGACAGGGGCGCTGAAGCTTTCTTT.

This clone has just a few counts. The rearrangement joins TRBV7-9 to TRBJ2-7; TRBD2 aligns across 8 bases. This CDR3 has 16 amino acids. CDR1 is SEHNR, CDR2 FQNEAQ, per germline (reference sequence). V shed 1 base, J shed 3 bases, and the junction held 8 bases outside the gene matches. The CDR3 DNA reads as TGTGCCAGCAGCTTAGAACGGACTAGCACCCGCTACGAGCAGTACTTC. Encoded protein: CASSLERTSTRYEQYF.

The chain combines TRBV29-1 with TRBJ2-1; TRBD1 aligns across 8 bases. Germline V gene lookup returns CDR1 SQVTM and CDR2 ANQGSEA. V shed 6 bases and J 8 bases; nucleotides not matched to a gene: 6. CDR3 length: 12 residues. CDR3 sequence (DNA): TGCAGCGTCGGACAGGGCGGGTATGAGCAGTTCTTC. This gives the protein CSVGQGGYEQFF.

The rearrangement uses TRBV7-3 and TRBJ1-1, with D unclear. CDR3 length: 15 residues. Trimming pared 4 bases from V and 0 bases from J, leaving 12 bases between. Germline V gene data show CDR1 as SGHTA and CDR2 as FQGTGA. CDR3 sequence: CASSSYGLMNTEAFF. CDR3 DNA sequence: TGTGCCAGCAGCTCATACGGATTAATGAACACTGAAGCTTTCTTT.

For the CDR3, the DNA is TGTGCCAGCAGCTTGGGGATGTCGGCTAGCGAGCCCCAGTACTTC. This codes for CASSLGMSASEPQYF. The gene calls are TRBV5-6 and TRBJ2-5; a weak D match, TRBD2 (6 bases). This CDR3 is 15 amino acids long. V was pared by 0 bases and J by 9 bases, with 18 bases between. Germline CDR1 is SGHDT and CDR2 is YYEEEE.

This clone appeared a single time. The chain recombines TRBV6-5 with TRBJ2-7; 10 bases align to TRBD1. CDR3 length: 14 amino acids. V gave up 5 bases and J gave up 3 bases; unmatched junction bases: 4. In germline, CDR1 is MNHEY, CDR2 SVGAGI. CDR3 in amino acids: CASSRGQGLYEQYF. In nucleotides, the CDR3 is TGTGCCAGCAGTAGGGGACAGGGGCTCTACGAGCAGTACTTC.

The genes are TRBV9 and TRBJ1-1; D is uncertain. Germline values: CDR1 SGDLS, CDR2 YYNGEE. With 3 bases removed from V and 4 bases from J, the gap between germline ends came to 16 bases. This CDR3 comprises 15 residues. CDR3 sequence (DNA): TGTGCCAGCAGCGGCCGTCGTGGGCTCGGCACTGAAGCTTTCTTT. This translates into CASSGRRGLGTEAFF.

The V and J genes are TRBV10-3 and TRBJ2-1; D may match TRBD1 or TRBD2 (6 bases each). The CDR3 extends over 14 amino acids. V dropped 10 bases and J dropped 10 bases, with 23 bases sitting between them. From germline, CDR1 is ENHRY and CDR2 SYGVKD. Here the CDR3 reads CATGAWGADGEQFF. CDR3 coding DNA: TGTGCCACCGGTGCGTGGGGGGCGGATGGGGAGCAGTTCTTC.

This clone was observed a single time. The chain joins TRBV6-5 to TRBJ1-1; tentatively, D is TRBD1 (6 bases). Germline V lookup: CDR1 MNHEY, CDR2 SVGAGI. This CDR3 spans 14 amino acids. Trimming removed 6 bases from V and 4 bases from J, with 15 bases in between. This CDR3 is CASRYREQGTEAFF. In DNA, the CDR3 is TGTGCCAGCAGGTACAGGGAGCAGGGCACTGAAGCTTTCTTT.

The chain uses TRBV7-9 and TRBJ2-2, with 7 bases fitting TRBD2. This CDR3 has 15 amino acids. Germline CDR1 is SEHNR and CDR2 is FQNEAQ (reference sequence). The junction had 5 bases not matched to a gene; V was cut back by 4 bases and J by 3 bases. Here the CDR3 reads CASSSPTSHTGELFF. The CDR3 DNA reads as TGTGCCAGCAGCTCCCCGACTAGCCACACCGGGGAGCTGTTTTTT.

The chain recombines TRBV2 with TRBJ2-5; maybe TRBD2 (6 bases). Germline loops: CDR1 SNHLY, CDR2 FYNNEI. Trimming took 11 bases from V and 2 from J, leaving 9 bases between them. The CDR3 has 11 residues. This CDR3 is CAGGVQETQYF. CDR3 nucleotide sequence: TGTGCCGGCGGGGTACAAGAGACCCAGTACTTC. The full variable domain, rest sourced from reference TRBV2 and TRBJ2-5, is EPEVTQTPSHQVTQMGQEVILRCVPISNHLYFYWYRQILGQKVEFLVSFYNNEISEKSEIFDDQFSVERPDGSNFTLKIRSTKLEDSAMYFCAGGVQETQYFGPGTRLLVL.

The gene calls are TRBV10-3 and TRBJ2-7; D is ambiguous. Germline V gives CDR1 ENHRY, CDR2 SYGVKD. The CDR3 totals 16 residues. Trimming removed 1 base from V and 0 bases from J, with 13 bases in between. The CDR3 loop reads CAISELNFHSSYEQYF. The CDR3, as DNA: TGTGCCATCAGTGAGTTGAACTTTCACAGCTCCTACGAGCAGTACTTC.